Listed below are T cell receptor beta chains from one sample, sequenced in a study of cytomegalovirus exposure and HLA in healthy donors. TCRdb's copy holds only in-frame clones and misses some; the assay was immunoSEQ multiplex PCR. The sample has 75,000 to 100,000 clones; the top ten hold approximately 1.5%. The sequenced material came from PBMCs. The receptors were sampled from a woman aged 60-70 years in good health and CMV-seronegative. The CDR3 runs from the conserved cysteine through the conserved F or W. D genes are given only for firm matches.

V	J	D	CDR3	DNA
TRBV5-4	TRBJ2-1	TRBD2	CASSTAGTSGNNEQFF	TGTGCCAGCAGCACCGCCGGGACTAGCGGGAACAATGAGCAGTTCTTC
TRBV6-6	TRBJ1-5	TRBD1	CASSDRASNQPQHF	TGTGCCAGCAGTGACAGGGCTAGCAATCAGCCCCAGCATTTT
TRBV5-4	TRBJ1-1	-	CASSSREGYTEAFF	TGTGCCAGCAGCTCCCGGGAGGGATACACTGAAGCTTTCTTT
TRBV7-2	TRBJ2-7	-	CASRLDSGIPYEQYF	TGTGCCAGCAGGTTGGACAGCGGGATCCCCTACGAGCAGTACTTC
TRBV7-3	TRBJ2-3	-	CASSFLASSTDTQYF	TGTGCCAGCAGTTTTTTAGCGTCTAGCACAGATACGCAGTATTTT
TRBV25-1	TRBJ2-3	TRBD2	CASSESSGTLDTQYF	TGTGCCAGCAGTGAATCTAGCGGGACTCTAGATACGCAGTATTTT
TRBV5-8	TRBJ1-5	-	CASQGQGDQPQHF	TGTGCCAGCCAAGGCCAGGGTGACCAGCCCCAGCATTTT
TRBV2	TRBJ2-4	-	CASSGGEQGAKNIQYF	TGTGCCAGCAGTGGGGGGGAACAGGGGGCCAAAAACATTCAGTACTTC
TRBV18	TRBJ1-5	-	CASSPGGTNQPQHF	TGTGCCAGCTCACCAGGGGGCACCAATCAGCCCCAGCATTTT
TRBV11-2	TRBJ2-7	-	CASSLGQIYEQYF	TGTGCCAGCAGCTTAGGACAGATCTACGAGCAGTACTTC
TRBV30	TRBJ2-1	-	CAWSVRNEQFF	TGTGCCTGGAGTGTGAGGAATGAGCAGTTCTTC
TRBV5-5	TRBJ1-2	-	CASSLVGTNYGYTF	TGTGCCAGCAGCTTGGTCGGGACTAACTATGGCTACACCTTC
TRBV18	TRBJ2-7	-	CATRRGGGLEQYF	TGTGCCACCAGGAGAGGGGGGGGCCTCGAGCAGTACTTC